The 2 T cell receptor beta chains listed next were all sequenced from one sample in a study of blood T cell repertoires in COVID-19. Produced via immunoSEQ multiplex PCR; TCRdb's table is partial and in-frame only. The data hold 330,000 or so clones, with 88% observed a single time. The sample consisted of PBMCs or T cells enriched from blood (not recorded which). These receptors were obtained from a woman aged 25 to 39 who had been exposed to COVID-19.

This chain joins TRBV28 and TRBJ2-5, with 8 bases aligning to TRBD1. This CDR3 has 15 residues. With V trimmed by 5 bases and J by 0 bases, 5 bases remained unmatched. Germline assignment: CDR1 MDHEN and CDR2 SYDVKM. In DNA form, the CDR3 reads TGTGCCAGCAGTCCTCGACAGGGGTACCAAGAGACCCAGTACTTC. This encodes CASSPRQGYQETQYF.

This chain joins TRBV7-3 and TRBJ2-7; TRBD1 matches at 7 bases. Looked up from germline, CDR1 is SGHTA and CDR2 is FQGTGA. Germline trimming cut 5 bases from V and 3 bases from J; bases unmatched to any gene: 10. The CDR3 is 15 amino acids. CDR3 protein: CASSPTTGWGYEQYF. The DNA of the CDR3 is TGTGCCAGCAGCCCAACGACAGGGTGGGGCTACGAGCAGTACTTC.